Listed below are T cell receptor beta chains from one sample, sequenced in a study of control samples from healthy donors and cancer patients. TCRdb's copy holds only in-frame clones and misses some; the assay was immunoSEQ multiplex PCR. The repertoire holds roughly 49,000 clones, roughly 90% seen once, with approximately 40% in the top ten. The sample comprised PBMCs. Receptors originate from a man aged 50-60 years with head and neck cancer. Both conserved end residues are part of each CDR3. The order of the fields is CDR3 length, D gene, V gene, clone size, J gene, CDR3 protein, CDR3 DNA. A D gene is named only where the DNA matches it firmly. The size entry is marked missing in some rows and otherwise reads once, few, many or a size class.

>20|TRBD1|TRBV27|.|TRBJ1-5
CASSLSWPPPQGRRDQPQHF
TGTGCCAGCAGTTTATCGTGGCCCCCACCACAGGGGAGGAGGGATCAGCCCCAGCATTTT
>14|.|TRBV2|.|TRBJ1-1
CASNKERLNTEAFF
TGTGCCAGCAACAAAGAGAGGCTAAACACTGAAGCTTTCTTT
>12|TRBD1|TRBV9|once|TRBJ1-1
CANSTGRPEAFF
TGTGCCAACTCGACAGGGAGGCCAGAAGCTTTCTTT
>13|TRBD1|TRBV18|.|TRBJ1-2
CASSLQGKDGYTF
TGTGCCAGCTCACTACAGGGGAAGGATGGCTACACCTTC
>16|.|TRBV28|.|TRBJ1-1
CASSSDRGSVNTEAFF
TGTGCCAGCAGTTCCGATCGGGGAAGCGTGAACACTGAAGCTTTCTTT
>16|TRBD2|TRBV4-1|.|TRBJ2-4
CASSHGPGGAKNIQYF
TGCGCCAGCAGCCACGGGCCCGGGGGGGCCAAAAACATTCAGTACTTC
>12|.|TRBV5-5|.|TRBJ1-2
CASSLADYGYTF
TGTGCCAGCAGCTTGGCAGACTATGGCTACACCTTC
>16|.|TRBV28|.|TRBJ2-7
CASSSPRGGSRDEQYF
TGTGCCAGCAGTTCCCCCCGGGGCGGATCACGGGACGAGCAGTACTTC
>20|TRBD1|TRBV6-2/TRBV6-3|.|TRBJ2-5
CASSRPRGQVLLGTKETQYF
TGTGCCAGCAGCCGCCCCCGGGGACAGGTCCTGCTCGGCACTAAGGAGACCCAGTACTTC
>15|TRBD1|TRBV6-6|once|TRBJ1-1
CASSPRGQGNTEAFF
TGTGCCAGCAGTCCCAGGGGGCAAGGGAACACTGAAGCTTTCTTT
>14|TRBD2|TRBV11-1|.|TRBJ2-1
CASTGLAGYNEQFF
TGTGCCAGCACTGGACTAGCGGGTTACAATGAGCAGTTCTTC
>13|.|TRBV3-1/TRBV3-2|.|TRBJ1-3
CASSHSSGNTIYF
TGTGCCAGCAGCCACTCCTCTGGAAACACCATATATTTT
>15|.|TRBV6-2/TRBV6-3|few|TRBJ2-6
CASSPRVSGANVLTF
TGTGCCAGCAGTCCCAGGGTTTCTGGGGCCAACGTCCTGACTTTC
>16|.|TRBV6-2/TRBV6-3|.|TRBJ2-7
CASSPLTGGGHYEQYF
TGTGCCAGCAGCCCTCTGACAGGCGGGGGACACTACGAGCAGTACTTC
>17|.|TRBV6-1|.|TRBJ1-4
CASSDLLPDSLNEKLFF
TGTGCCAGCAGTGACCTACTACCGGACAGCTTGAATGAAAAACTGTTTTTT
>17|TRBD2|TRBV7-9|.|TRBJ2-1
CASSSRGGSKGYNEQFF
TGTGCCAGCAGCTCCCGGGGGGGGAGTAAGGGATACAATGAGCAGTTCTTC
>17|TRBD2|TRBV27|.|TRBJ2-3
CASSLRGSGGLTDTQYF
TGTGCCAGCAGTTTACGGGGAAGCGGGGGGCTCACAGATACGCAGTATTTT
>13|.|TRBV10-3|.|TRBJ2-1
CAISELSGNEQFF
TGTGCCATCAGTGAACTAAGCGGCAATGAGCAGTTCTTC
>19|.|TRBV4-1|.|TRBJ1-4
CASSPAPPIIVRKHEKLFF
TGCGCCAGCAGCCCAGCTCCCCCAATCATAGTTCGGAAGCATGAAAAACTGTTTTTT
>13|.|TRBV19|few|TRBJ2-7
CASSIHGTYEQYF
TGTGCCAGTAGTATCCACGGGACCTACGAGCAGTACTTC
>16|.|TRBV5-5|.|TRBJ1-6
CASSLEGLGVSSPLHF
TGTGCCAGCAGCTTGGAGGGGCTGGGTGTGAGTTCACCCCTCCACTTT
>13|.|TRBV7-3|.|TRBJ2-3
CASSLNWADTQYF
TGTGCCAGCAGCTTAAATTGGGCAGATACGCAGTATTTT
>12|.|TRBV18|.|TRBJ1-4
CASSFGQGTAFF
.
>15|TRBD1|TRBV11-2|once|TRBJ2-3
CASSRGQGSTDTQYF
TGTGCCAGCAGCAGAGGACAGGGAAGCACAGATACGCAGTATTTT
>13|.|TRBV3-1/TRBV3-2|.|TRBJ1-2
CASSQTANYGYTF
TGTGCCAGCAGCCAAACAGCTAACTATGGCTACACCTTC
>15|.|TRBV19|.|TRBJ2-4
CASSKMGITKNIQYF
TGTGCCAGTAGTAAGATGGGGATAACCAAAAACATTCAGTACTTC
>14|.|TRBV28|.|TRBJ2-7
CASSLPGSIGEQYF
TGTGCCAGCAGTTTACCTGGGTCCATCGGCGAGCAGTACTTC
>11|.|TRBV10-2|.|TRBJ2-1
CASSPDNEQFF
TGCGCCAGCAGCCCCGACAATGAGCAGTTCTTC
>13|.|TRBV18|.|TRBJ2-5
CASSPWQGETQYF
TGTGCCAGCTCACCATGGCAGGGGGAGACCCAGTACTTC
>19|TRBD2|TRBV13|few|TRBJ2-7
CASSLLASSGGSKSYEQYF
TGTGCCAGCAGCTTATTGGCGTCTAGCGGGGGGTCCAAATCTTACGAGCAGTACTTC
>13|.|TRBV5-1|.|TRBJ2-7
CASSVNSGAEQYF
TGCGCCAGCAGCGTAAACTCAGGGGCCGAGCAGTACTTC
>15|TRBD2|TRBV5-1|.|TRBJ2-1
CASSILAGAYNEQFF
TGCGCCAGCAGTATACTAGCGGGAGCGTACAATGAGCAGTTCTTC
>18|TRBD1|TRBV5-4|.|TRBJ1-6
CASSVGQQASSYNSPLHF
TGTGCCAGCAGCGTGGGACAGCAAGCAAGCTCCTATAATTCACCCCTCCACTTT
>13|.|TRBV2|.|TRBJ1-1
CASSGWGNTEAFF
TGTGCCAGCAGTGGGTGGGGAAACACTGAAGCTTTCTTT
>13|.|TRBV28|.|TRBJ1-1
CASSLSGPTEAFF
TGTGCCAGCAGTTTATCGGGGCCAACTGAAGCTTTCTTT
>16|.|TRBV5-1|.|TRBJ2-7
CASSLGYSRQSYEQYF
TGCGCCAGCAGCTTGGGGTACAGCAGACAGTCCTACGAGCAGTACTTC
>14|.|TRBV5-1|.|TRBJ2-7
CASSLGTDPTEQYF
TGCGCCAGCAGCTTGGGGACCGACCCCACCGAGCAGTACTTC
>14|.|TRBV6-5|.|TRBJ2-7
CASSYREGAHEQYF
TGTGCCAGCAGTTACAGGGAGGGGGCCCACGAGCAGTACTTC
>15|.|TRBV27|once|TRBJ1-5
CASRKGTQRNQPQHF
TGTGCCAGCAGAAAAGGGACTCAGCGGAATCAGCCCCAGCATTTT
>13|.|TRBV7-9|few|TRBJ1-6
CASSYSGISPLHF
TGTGCCAGCAGCTACAGCGGGATTTCACCCCTCCACTTT
>15|TRBD2|TRBV29-1|.|TRBJ2-5
CSVERGGGSQETQYF
TGCAGCGTTGAGCGGGGGGGAGGCAGTCAAGAGACCCAGTACTTC
>14|.|TRBV6-1|.|TRBJ1-2
CASSERTETYGYTF
TGTGCCAGCAGTGAAAGGACAGAGACCTATGGCTACACCTTC
>16|.|TRBV11-3|.|TRBJ2-2
CASSLDATFDSGELFF
TGTGCCAGCAGCTTAGATGCGACTTTCGACTCCGGGGAGCTGTTTTTT
>14|.|TRBV4-1|.|TRBJ2-7
CASFHRDIYYEQYF
TGCGCCAGCTTTCACAGGGATATATACTACGAGCAGTACTTC
>14|.|TRBV7-9|.|TRBJ2-1
CASSPRETVNEQFF
TGTGCCAGCAGCCCCCGGGAGACAGTGAATGAGCAGTTCTTC
>14|.|TRBV28|.|TRBJ1-3
CASSMGGSGNTIYF
TGTGCCAGCAGTATGGGAGGCTCTGGAAACACCATATATTTT
>19|.|TRBV3-1/TRBV3-2|.|TRBJ2-3
CASSQRPTDPPKYTDTQYF
TGTGCCAGCAGCCAGCGCCCGACAGACCCACCAAAGTACACAGATACGCAGTATTTT
>17|TRBD2|TRBV12-5|.|TRBJ2-3
CASGLVVAGGLRDTQYF
TGTGCTAGTGGTTTGGTAGTAGCGGGGGGGCTAAGGGATACGCAGTATTTT
>13|.|TRBV19|.|TRBJ1-4
CASSIRGVEELFF
TGTGCCAGTAGTATTAGGGGGGTTGAGGAACTGTTTTTT